A selection of T cell receptor beta chains follows, all from one sample in a study of identical twins. TCRdb used MiXCR to reprocess the 5' RACE reads, holding one entry per CDR3 protein. The sample lists about 1.7 million distinct CDR3 sequences; about 32% were seen once. The sample consisted of cord blood. These receptors were taken from a newborn girl in good health. The CDR3 runs from the conserved cysteine through the conserved F or W. A D gene is named only where the DNA matches it firmly. Clone size, where shown, is once, few, many, or a class for clones that have expanded.

CDR3 protein: CASSTRGTYEQYF
CDR3 DNA: TGTGCCAGTAGTACGCGGGGGACCTACGAGCAGTACTTC
V gene: TRBV19
J gene: TRBJ2-7
clone size: NA
D gene: TRBD2

CDR3 protein: CASTAGRGTYGYTF
CDR3 DNA: TGTGCCAGCACCGCGGGCAGGGGGACCTATGGCTACACCTTC
V gene: TRBV2
J gene: TRBJ1-2
clone size: few
D gene: TRBD1

CDR3 protein: CASSTGGTSPGELFF
CDR3 DNA: TGTGCCAGCAGTACAGGAGGGACTAGCCCCGGGGAGCTGTTTTTT
V gene: TRBV12-3/TRBV12-4
J gene: TRBJ2-2
clone size: NA
D gene: TRBD2

CDR3 protein: CASSGTGGVGYTF
CDR3 DNA: TGTGCCAGCAGCGGAACAGGGGGTGTTGGCTACACCTTC
V gene: TRBV7-9
J gene: TRBJ1-2
clone size: few
D gene: TRBD1

CDR3 protein: CSAKQDYGYTF
CDR3 DNA: TGCAGTGCTAAACAGGACTATGGCTACACCTTC
V gene: TRBV20-1
J gene: TRBJ1-2
clone size: many
D gene: NA

CDR3 protein: CASSLWGTSTDTQYF
CDR3 DNA: TGCGCCAGCAGCTTGTGGGGGACTAGCACAGATACGCAGTATTTT
V gene: TRBV5-1
J gene: TRBJ2-3
clone size: many
D gene: NA

CDR3 protein: CASSALAGGARTDTQYF
CDR3 DNA: TGTGCCAGCAGCGCCCTAGCGGGGGGCGCGAGGACAGATACGCAGTATTTT
V gene: TRBV9
J gene: TRBJ2-3
clone size: few
D gene: TRBD2

CDR3 protein: CASKPRVNNQPQHF
CDR3 DNA: TGTGCCAGTAAACCCAGGGTAAACAATCAGCCCCAGCATTTT
V gene: TRBV19
J gene: TRBJ1-5
clone size: NA
D gene: NA

CDR3 protein: CASSQLLGQSYNEQFF
CDR3 DNA: TGTGCCAGCAGTCAACTACTGGGACAGTCCTACAATGAGCAGTTCTTC
V gene: TRBV6-5
J gene: TRBJ2-1
clone size: NA
D gene: TRBD1

CDR3 protein: CARSYRDSSYEQYF
CDR3 DNA: TGTGCCAGGAGCTACCGGGACAGCTCCTACGAGCAGTACTTC
V gene: TRBV2
J gene: TRBJ2-7
clone size: few
D gene: TRBD1

CDR3 protein: CASSQGGASGYNEQFF
CDR3 DNA: TGTGCCAGCAGCCAAGGGGGTGCTAGCGGTTACAATGAGCAGTTCTTC
V gene: TRBV3-1
J gene: TRBJ2-1
clone size: NA
D gene: TRBD2

CDR3 protein: CASSPHTGGRDTQYF
CDR3 DNA: TGTGCCAGCAGTCCACATACAGGGGGCAGAGATACGCAGTATTTT
V gene: TRBV28
J gene: TRBJ2-3
clone size: few
D gene: TRBD1

CDR3 protein: CASSYSTGNYEQYF
CDR3 DNA: TGTGCCAGCAGTTACTCAACAGGGAACTACGAGCAGTACTTC
V gene: TRBV6-5
J gene: TRBJ2-7
clone size: many
D gene: NA

CDR3 protein: CASLGTGPGTSKNEQFF
CDR3 DNA: TGCGCCAGCCTGGGGACAGGCCCAGGTACTAGCAAGAATGAGCAGTTCTTC
V gene: TRBV5-1
J gene: TRBJ2-1
clone size: NA
D gene: TRBD1

CDR3 protein: CSARRRSYDEQFF
CDR3 DNA: TGCAGTGCTAGGAGACGGTCCTACGATGAGCAGTTCTTC
V gene: TRBV20-1
J gene: TRBJ2-1
clone size: few
D gene: NA

CDR3 protein: CASSTTRGGSMDEQFF
CDR3 DNA: TGTGCCAGCAGCACCACTAGGGGCGGGAGTATGGATGAGCAGTTCTTC
V gene: TRBV6-5
J gene: TRBJ2-1
clone size: NA
D gene: TRBD2

CDR3 protein: CASSLGGGRPYNEQFF
CDR3 DNA: TGTGCCAGCAGCTTAGGGGGCGGGAGGCCGTACAATGAGCAGTTCTTC
V gene: TRBV11-3
J gene: TRBJ2-1
clone size: NA
D gene: TRBD2

CDR3 protein: CASSLVVAAYEQYF
CDR3 DNA: TGTGCCAGCAGCTTGGTCGTCGCTGCCTACGAGCAGTACTTC
V gene: TRBV5-6
J gene: TRBJ2-7
clone size: NA
D gene: NA

CDR3 protein: CSASGSSGRTSYEQYF
CDR3 DNA: TGCAGTGCCTCGGGAAGTAGCGGGAGGACCTCCTACGAGCAGTACTTC
V gene: TRBV20-1
J gene: TRBJ2-7
clone size: NA
D gene: TRBD2

CDR3 protein: CASGPGTARVGSYTF
CDR3 DNA: TGTGCTAGTGGCCCGGGGACAGCCCGGGTGGGGAGCTACACCTTC
V gene: TRBV12-5
J gene: TRBJ1-2
clone size: NA
D gene: TRBD1

CDR3 protein: CASRTGTGPHNEQFF
CDR3 DNA: TGTGCCAGCAGAACAGGGACAGGGCCCCACAATGAGCAGTTCTTC
V gene: TRBV12-3/TRBV12-4
J gene: TRBJ2-1
clone size: NA
D gene: TRBD1

CDR3 protein: CAVDSPDGYTF
CDR3 DNA: TGTGCCGTGGATTCTCCGGATGGCTACACCTTC
V gene: TRBV12-3/TRBV12-4
J gene: TRBJ1-2
clone size: few
D gene: NA

CDR3 protein: CSATTSDRGLSSPLHF
CDR3 DNA: TGCAGTGCTACAACCTCGGACAGGGGGCTGAGTTCACCCCTCCACTTT
V gene: TRBV20-1
J gene: TRBJ1-6
clone size: NA
D gene: TRBD1

CDR3 protein: CASSPRTGGIGDTQYF
CDR3 DNA: TGTGCCAGCAGCCCTAGGACAGGGGGAATAGGAGATACGCAGTATTTT
V gene: TRBV11-2
J gene: TRBJ2-3
clone size: few
D gene: TRBD1

CDR3 protein: CASSYHTPSGRVYEQYF
CDR3 DNA: TGTGCCAGCAGTTACCATACCCCTAGCGGGAGGGTTTACGAGCAGTACTTC
V gene: TRBV6-5
J gene: TRBJ2-7
clone size: few
D gene: TRBD2

CDR3 protein: CAIRSTEMGTEAFF
CDR3 DNA: TGTGCCATCCGCTCGACAGAAATGGGGACTGAAGCTTTCTTT
V gene: TRBV10-3
J gene: TRBJ1-1
clone size: few
D gene: NA

CDR3 protein: CASSSTHGAGGYGYTF
CDR3 DNA: TGTGCCAGCAGTTCAACGCACGGAGCGGGGGGCTATGGCTACACCTTC
V gene: TRBV28
J gene: TRBJ1-2
clone size: few
D gene: NA

CDR3 protein: CASSQGRWTSVTDTQYF
CDR3 DNA: TGTGCCAGCAGCCAAGGGCGATGGACTAGCGTAACAGATACGCAGTATTTT
V gene: TRBV4-2
J gene: TRBJ2-3
clone size: NA
D gene: TRBD2

CDR3 protein: CSVVSGRSSYEQYF
CDR3 DNA: TGCAGCGTTGTTAGCGGGCGAAGCTCCTACGAGCAGTACTTC
V gene: TRBV29-1
J gene: TRBJ2-7
clone size: few
D gene: TRBD2

CDR3 protein: CASSSGTAGGTDTQYF
CDR3 DNA: TGTGCCAGCAGCTCTGGCACAGCGGGGGGCACAGATACGCAGTATTTT
V gene: TRBV11-1
J gene: TRBJ2-3
clone size: few
D gene: TRBD2

CDR3 protein: CSGTGLAVQETQYF
CDR3 DNA: TGCAGTGGGACGGGACTAGCGGTCCAAGAGACCCAGTACTTC
V gene: TRBV20-1
J gene: TRBJ2-5
clone size: NA
D gene: TRBD2

CDR3 protein: CSAGDLREGRDSLQYF
CDR3 DNA: TGCAGTGCTGGAGATCTCAGGGAAGGGCGGGACAGTCTTCAGTACTTC
V gene: TRBV20-1
J gene: TRBJ2-7
clone size: once
D gene: NA

CDR3 protein: CASSDGVPTYEQYF
CDR3 DNA: TGTGCCAGCAGTGACGGCGTCCCGACCTACGAGCAGTACTTC
V gene: TRBV2
J gene: TRBJ2-7
clone size: NA
D gene: NA

CDR3 protein: CASSVSPRGIEQYF
CDR3 DNA: TGTGCCAGCAGCGTATCCCCCAGGGGTATCGAGCAGTACTTC
V gene: TRBV9
J gene: TRBJ2-7
clone size: many
D gene: NA

CDR3 protein: CASSLGVGYLSYEQYF
CDR3 DNA: TGTGCCAGCAGCTTAGGGGTAGGCTATCTCTCCTACGAGCAGTACTTC
V gene: TRBV7-2
J gene: TRBJ2-7
clone size: NA
D gene: NA

CDR3 protein: CASSQGGAKNIQYF
CDR3 DNA: TGTGCCAGCAGCCAAGGGGGGGCCAAAAACATTCAGTACTTC
V gene: TRBV4-2
J gene: TRBJ2-4
clone size: many
D gene: NA

CDR3 protein: CASSPPGLDTQYF
CDR3 DNA: TGTGCCAGCAGCCCCCCCGGTTTAGATACGCAGTATTTT
V gene: TRBV3-1
J gene: TRBJ2-3
clone size: NA
D gene: NA

CDR3 protein: CATSDLVGTSKDHNEQFF
CDR3 DNA: TGTGCCACCAGTGATTTAGTTGGGACTAGCAAAGACCACAATGAGCAGTTCTTC
V gene: TRBV24-1
J gene: TRBJ2-1
clone size: few
D gene: TRBD2